This T cell receptor (beta chain) stems from a study of beta chain features in type 1 diabetes. Study context: Examination spanned about 99 million sorted cells from all samples.

Expressed TCRB transcripts were sequenced because the entire RNA isolate underwent reverse transcription. Profiling relied on immunoSEQ multiplex PCR, and the TCRdb table lists in-frame clones only, not all of them. Among under 950,000 clones listed, roughly 15% were seen once. The table lists this clone with a few counts. With 5 bases clipped from V and 6 bases from J, the junction kept 10 bases outside the gene matches. This CDR3 is built from 15 residues. From germline, CDR1 is SGHVS and CDR2 FQNEAQ. The chain couples TRBV7-8 to TRBJ2-1; 7 bases agree with TRBD2. This TCR was recovered from a woman between 18 and 29 years old in good health. Sequencing input: naive CD4+ T cells from blood. CDR3 protein: CASSLGWGGSNEQFF. The CDR3 DNA is TGTGCCAGCAGCCTCGGATGGGGGGGAAGCAATGAGCAGTTCTTC.